This passage covers 27 T cell receptor beta chains from one sample sequenced in a study of OX40 agonist ivuxolimab in advanced cancers. Sequencing was performed with immunoSEQ multiplex PCR; in TCRdb, only in-frame clones are kept and a portion is missing. Of around 50,000 clones detected, 80% to 90% appear once; the ten largest clones hold 9.5% to 13%. Sequencing was performed on CD4+ or CD8+ T cells sorted from blood, taken in a trial of the OX40 agonist ivuxolimab. Receptors originate from an adult with an advanced solid tumor such as melanoma, head and neck, liver or kidney cancer.

This chain links TRBV2 with TRBJ1-5; a weak D match, TRBD1 (5 bases). The CDR3 sequence is 15 residues long. The V end lost 8 bases, the J end lost 1 base, and 15 bases lay between the germline ends. Looked up from germline, CDR1 is SNHLY and CDR2 is FYNNEI. DNA of the CDR3: TGTGCCAGCTCCGGAGAGGGGAGGAGCAATCAGCCCCAGCATTTT. Translating gives CASSGEGRSNQPQHF. Full variable domain (remainder filled in from reference TRBV2 and TRBJ1-5): EPEVTQTPSHQVTQMGQEVILRCVPISNHLYFYWYRQILGQKVEFLVSFYNNEISEKSEIFDDQFSVERPDGSNFTLKIRSTKLEDSAMYFCASSGEGRSNQPQHFGDGTRLSIL.

The chain employs TRBV2 and TRBJ2-7, with D maybe TRBD2 (5 bases). V gave up 4 bases and J gave up 3 bases, with 10 bases separating them. The germline CDR1 and CDR2 sequences are SNHLY and FYNNEI. CDR3 size: 13 residues. The CDR3 region has the DNA TGTGCCAGCAGTGCCGAGGGATTCTACGAGCAGTACTTC. It encodes CASSAEGFYEQYF.

This rearrangement joins TRBV19 to TRBJ2-7; 9 nucleotides match TRBD1. The V gene end was trimmed by 7 bases and the J gene end by 2 bases; junction bases not matched to a gene: 6. The germline CDR1 and CDR2 sequences are LNHDA and SQIVND (reference sequence). This CDR3 region has 14 residues. CDR3 in DNA: TGTGCCAGTACTCAGACAGGGGGGCCCTACGAGCAGTACTTC. It is translated as CASTQTGGPYEQYF.

The gene calls are TRBV30 and TRBJ1-3; D is ambiguous. Germline V gene lookup returns CDR1 GTSNPN and CDR2 SVGIG (reference sequence). V was shortened by 3 bases and J by 6 bases, with 12 bases between the two germline ends. The CDR3 totals 13 residues. The CDR3 DNA reads as TGTGCCTGGAGCAGTGGATATGAAAACACCATATATTTT. Translated, it gives CAWSSGYENTIYF. Together with reference TRBV30 and TRBJ1-3, the CDR3 gives the full variable domain: SQTIHQWPATLVQPVGSPLSLECTVEGTSNPNLYWYRQAAGRGLQLLFYSVGIGQISSEVPQNLSASRPQDRQFILSSKKLLLSDSGFYLCAWSSGYENTIYFGEGSWLTVV.

This clone showed up just a few times. The chain uses TRBV5-6 and TRBJ1-4; 8 positions agree with TRBD1. V lost 4 bases to trimming and J lost 0 bases; unmatched junction nucleotides: 5. The CDR3 totals 16 residues. CDR1 is SGHDT and CDR2 is YYEEEE in the germline V gene. For the CDR3, the DNA is TGTGCCAGCAGCGGGGACAGGTTAACAACTAATGAAAAACTGTTTTTT. As protein: CASSGDRLTTNEKLFF.

The chain links TRBV7-9 to TRBJ2-2; unclear D gene. From germline, CDR1 is SEHNR and CDR2 FQNEAQ (reference sequence). Trimming stripped 0 bases from V and 1 base from J, with 3 bases between. The CDR3 loop spans 14 amino acids. The chain's CDR3 is CASSLAENTGELFF. CDR3 DNA sequence: TGTGCCAGCAGCTTAGCCGAGAACACCGGGGAGCTGTTTTTT.

The chain employs TRBV4-2 and TRBJ1-6; D perhaps matches TRBD1 (6 bases). The length of the CDR3 is 14 residues. Germline V gene data show CDR1 as LGHNA and CDR2 as YNFKEQ. Trimming cost V 3 bases and J 9 bases, with 12 bases left between them. The CDR3 region is CASSQAIRGSPLHF. DNA for the CDR3: TGTGCCAGCAGCCAGGCGATCAGGGGTTCACCCCTCCACTTT.

The chain uses TRBV30 and TRBJ2-7; D gene uncertain. V gave up 4 bases and J gave up 2 bases, with 9 bases separating them. Looked up from germline, CDR1 is GTSNPN and CDR2 is SVGIG (reference sequence). CDR3 size: 12 residues. CDR3 loop: CAWTVGAYEQYF. CDR3 nucleotide sequence: TGTGCCTGGACCGTTGGTGCCTACGAGCAGTACTTC.

The gene calls are TRBV4-1 and TRBJ2-1, with 8 bases lining up with TRBD1. Germline V gives CDR1 MGHRA, CDR2 YSYEKL. The CDR3 is 14 amino acids. With 1 base clipped from V and 12 bases from J, the junction kept 8 bases outside the gene matches. CDR3 in amino acids: CASSQASVGTGQFF. In DNA, the CDR3 is TGCGCCAGCAGCCAAGCATCTGTTGGGACAGGGCAGTTCTTC.

This sequence joins TRBV10-1 and TRBJ2-7, with 7 nucleotides matching TRBD1. Germline V CDR1 and CDR2: WNHNN, SYGVQD (reference sequence). The CDR3 runs to 14 residues. V shed 4 bases, J shed 2 bases, and the junction held 5 bases outside the gene matches. CDR3 bases: TGCGCCAGCAGTGGGAGGACAGGAGCCTACGAGCAGTACTTC. It translates to CASSGRTGAYEQYF.

The V gene is TRBV5-4, the J gene TRBJ2-2; TRBD2 is a possible D gene (6 bases). Germline CDR1 reads SGHNT; CDR2 reads YYREEE (reference sequence). CDR3 length: 16 amino acids. The ends were cut back, 2 bases at V and 5 bases at J, with 16 bases in the middle. In DNA form, the CDR3 reads TGTGCCAGCAGCTTCGGGCGGGATGTGAGGACCGGGGAGCTGTTTTTT. Residues: CASSFGRDVRTGELFF.

This chain uses TRBV7-9 with TRBJ2-2; D call uncertain. This CDR3 is built from 16 residues. V shed 1 base and J shed 6 bases, with 15 bases lying between them. Germline V lookup: CDR1 SEHNR, CDR2 FQNEAQ (reference sequence). The CDR3 protein is CASSLDPRRIAGELFF. The CDR3 DNA reads as TGTGCCAGCAGCTTAGATCCCCGCAGGATCGCCGGGGAGCTGTTTTTT.

The chain recombines TRBV14 with TRBJ1-2, with D unresolved. The CDR3 is 11 residues long. Germline V gives CDR1 SGHDN, CDR2 FVKESK. Deletions cut 2 bases from V and 8 bases from J, with 6 bases between. The CDR3 sequence is CASSQNGGYTF. The CDR3 DNA is TGTGCCAGCAGCCAAAACGGAGGCTACACCTTC.

The rearrangement joins TRBV2 to TRBJ2-5, with 9 bases fitting TRBD1. Germline loops: CDR1 SNHLY, CDR2 FYNNEI. With 6 bases clipped from V and 5 bases from J, the junction kept 4 bases outside the gene matches. The CDR3 loop spans 13 amino acids. DNA for the CDR3: TGTGCCAGCAGCCGCGGACAGGGGGAGACCCAGTACTTC. Protein sequence: CASSRGQGETQYF.

The chain recombines TRBV7-9 with TRBJ1-4, with D possibly being TRBD1 (5 bases). The CDR3 has 15 amino acids. V was pared by 7 bases and J by 0 bases, with 12 bases between. CDR1 and CDR2 (germline): SEHNR, FQNEAQ (reference sequence). CDR3 DNA: TGTGCCAGCATGCGGGACGGATCAACTAATGAAAAACTGTTTTTT. As protein: CASMRDGSTNEKLFF. Full variable domain (rest looked up from reference TRBV7-9 and TRBJ1-4): DTGVSQNPRHKITKRGQNVTFRCDPISEHNRLYWYRQTLGQGPEFLTYFQNEAQLEKSRLLSDRFSAERPKGSFSTLEIQRTEQGDSAMYLCASMRDGSTNEKLFFGSGTQLSVL.

This clone showed up just once. The rearrangement joins TRBV4-2 to TRBJ2-3; 14 bases map to TRBD2. V was pared by 4 bases and J by 4 bases, with 1 base of the junction left unmatched. The germline CDR1 and CDR2 sequences are LGHNA and YNFKEQ. The CDR3 has 15 amino acids. The CDR3 sequence is CASSRTSGGPDTQYF. The DNA of the CDR3 is TGTGCCAGCAGCCGGACTAGCGGGGGGCCAGATACGCAGTATTTT.

The genes are TRBV4-1 and TRBJ2-2; D may be TRBD2 (5 bases). This CDR3 contains 16 residues. The V gene's germline CDR1 is MGHRA and CDR2 YSYEKL. Trimming left V 0 bases short and J 7 bases short, with 15 bases between. CDR3 region: CASSQDGLAVGGELFF. As DNA, the CDR3 is TGCGCCAGCAGCCAAGACGGGCTAGCCGTCGGCGGGGAGCTGTTTTTT.

This clone was counted once. This chain links TRBV18 with TRBJ2-5; weak D call: TRBD1 (6 bases). CDR3 length equals 15 residues. V was cut by 0 bases and J by 3 bases, with 11 bases left in between. Germline CDR1 and CDR2: KGHSH and LQKENI. This chain's CDR3 is CASSPPYRAKETQYF. The CDR3 nucleotides are TGTGCCAGCTCACCACCCTACAGGGCGAAAGAGACCCAGTACTTC.

This sequence joins TRBV27 and TRBJ2-2; D gene ambiguous. The ends were cut back, 6 bases at V and 4 bases at J, with 15 bases in the middle. The CDR3 sequence is 15 residues long. CDR1 and CDR2 (germline): MNHEY, SMNVEV (reference sequence). This CDR3 reads CASSLDPKGTGELFF. The DNA of the CDR3 is TGTGCCAGCAGCCTGGACCCTAAGGGCACCGGGGAGCTGTTTTTT.

The chain carries TRBV6-1 and TRBJ2-1, with D uncertain. Trimming cost V 7 bases and J 6 bases, with 13 bases left between them. This CDR3 is built from 13 residues. CDR1 is MNHNS, CDR2 SASEGT, per germline. DNA of the CDR3: TGTGCCAGCAACACGGTTGTTCGCAATGAGCAGTTCTTC. Translating gives CASNTVVRNEQFF.

The chain employs TRBV30 and TRBJ1-2, with D tentatively TRBD1 (6 bases). The CDR3 is 15 amino acids. The germline gives CDR1 GTSNPN, CDR2 SVGIG (reference sequence). Trimming removed 3 bases at V and 0 bases at J, with 14 bases between. The CDR3 sequence is CAWRKQGYPNYGYTF. CDR3 in DNA: TGTGCCTGGAGAAAACAGGGCTACCCTAACTATGGCTACACCTTC.

This clone has more than one count but fewer than ten. The chain joins TRBV6-5 to TRBJ1-2; 9 positions agree with TRBD1. CDR3 length: 14 amino acids. CDR1 is MNHEY and CDR2 is SVGAGI in the germline V gene. Germline trimming cut 5 bases from V and 5 bases from J; bases unmatched to any gene: 6. CDR3 in amino acids: CASSAWDREYGYTF. CDR3 nucleotide sequence: TGTGCCAGCAGTGCCTGGGACAGGGAATATGGCTACACCTTC.

The chain employs TRBV11-3 and TRBJ2-4, with TRBD1 identical over 8 bases. This CDR3 spans 13 amino acids. Trimming at V came to 1 base and at J to 7 bases, leaving 0 bases not matched to a gene. Germline V gene lookup returns CDR1 SGHNT and CDR2 YENEEA. The CDR3 reads CASSLGTGNIQYF. Written as DNA, the CDR3 is TGTGCCAGCAGCTTAGGGACAGGGAACATTCAGTACTTC.

This chain links TRBV15 with TRBJ2-4; a weak D match, TRBD2 (6 bases). The CDR3 has 15 amino acids. V lost 3 bases to trimming and J lost 6 bases, with 15 bases between them. Per germline, CDR1 LNHNV and CDR2 YYDKDF (reference sequence). CDR3 bases: TGTGCCACCAGCAGGCGTGAGATGGGGGGAAACATTCAGTACTTC. Translating it yields CATSRREMGGNIQYF.

The chain couples TRBV29-1 to TRBJ1-3; no definite D call. The germline V gene encodes CDR1 SQVTM and CDR2 ANQGSEA. V lost 7 bases and J lost 0, with 13 bases in between. The CDR3 covers 14 residues. The CDR3 DNA reads TGCAGCGCCGATTTCCCAGACTCTGGAAACACCATATATTTT. Protein product: CSADFPDSGNTIYF.

The V and J genes are TRBV7-6 and TRBJ2-7; 8 bases map to TRBD2. CDR3 length: 15 amino acids. V trimming: 1 base; J trimming: 3 bases; junction bases outside the gene matches: 5. Germline values: CDR1 SGHVS, CDR2 FNYEAQ. CDR3 amino acids: CASSLGSSGDYEQYF. CDR3 nucleotide sequence: TGTGCCAGCAGCTTAGGAAGTAGCGGGGACTACGAGCAGTACTTC.

This clone was found once. The chain uses TRBV5-5 and TRBJ1-4, with a tentative D call TRBD1 (5 bases). This CDR3 region has 15 residues. From germline, CDR1 is SGHKS and CDR2 YYEKEE (reference sequence). V lost 0 bases, J lost 4 bases, and 10 bases lay in between. The chain's CDR3 is CASSLVRGINEKLFF. The CDR3 DNA reads TGTGCCAGCAGCTTGGTTCGGGGGATTAATGAAAAACTGTTTTTT.